The entry below gives a single T cell receptor beta chain sequence along with its context. Its specific antigen is unknown. There are no base qualities to consult, and no much larger clone falls within one base. The data were taken from a study of OX40 agonist ivuxolimab in advanced cancers. For context, the study as a whole: Ivuxolimab was a fully human IgG2 agonistic monoclonal antibody targeting the costimulatory receptor OX40 (CD134). Patients were allowed to have had prior anti-PD-1, anti-PD-L1 or anti-CTLA-4 therapy, and approximately 41% of the dose-escalation patients had previously received checkpoint inhibitors. Of the roughly 52 patients in dose escalation, some 20 had hepatocellular carcinoma, approximately 15 had melanoma, 9 had renal cell carcinoma and 9 had head and neck cancer. Intravenous ivuxolimab was administered to patients every 2 weeks at six dose levels: 0.01, 0.1, 0.3, 1.5, 3 and 10 mg/kg. Partial responses occurred in three dose-escalation patients, of whom one had hepatocellular carcinoma and two had cutaneous melanoma. Peripheral TCRbeta sequencing aimed to test whether ivuxolimab altered TCR sequence diversity and caused clonal T-cell expansion. In the dose-escalation cohort, roughly 80% of patients were male, and the mean age was about 55 years, with a range of roughly 20 to 85. The paper describes the monotherapy dose-escalation part (N of about 47 patients) of the phase I trial of ivuxolimab.

The trial excluded patients who had a history of autoimmune disease or who were on systemic immunosuppression. In every dose cohort, peripheral blood was drawn for TCR sequencing at baseline, cycle 4 day 1, and cycle 7 day 1. The samples were taken from a phase I, first-in-human, multicenter, open-label dose-escalation trial of ivuxolimab. The trial enrolled adults with locally advanced or metastatic head and neck squamous cell, hepatocellular, melanoma or renal cell carcinoma. Before TCR sequencing, CD4+ T cells and CD8+ T cells were sorted from peripheral blood as separate populations. Genomic DNA was isolated from the sorted cells so that the TCRbeta CDR3 region could be sequenced. The immunoSEQ Assay was used to sequence the TCRbeta CDR3 regions. TCRdb limited this immuneACCESS table to in-frame rearrangements with V and J called. A share of clones is missing; checked studies link under half to unresolved V genes, and the rest is unexplained. In this sample the table shows around 100,000 clones, 70% to 90% of which occur a single time. In total, the top ten clones hold approximately 0.15% of the sample.

From its cysteine to its phenylalanine, the CDR3 spans 16 amino acids. Only the CDR3 part of the read is kept: 48 bases, read in frame from the first base. The germline V gene encodes CDR1 SGHRS and CDR2 YFSETQ. For this chain, trimming is 4 bases at the V end and 4 bases at the J end, and the number of junction bases without a gene match is 13. General conclusions and limits of the study: The antigen specificity of the peripheral T cells that underwent clonal expansion was not determined. In the 0.1-3.0 mg/kg groups, partial responders were among the patients with the lowest normalized peripheral clonal expansion, particularly in CD8+ T cells. After ivuxolimab, more expanded clones were found on average in CD8+ T cells than in CD4+ T cells. Low levels of normalized T-cell clonal expansion were also seen in some patients who did not respond. At doses from 0.1 to 3.0 mg/kg, clonal expansion was seen in both CD4+ and CD8+ blood T cells between baseline and week 6.

This TCR came from an adult with an advanced solid tumor such as melanoma, head and neck, liver or kidney cancer. The specimen was CD4+ or CD8+ T cells sorted from blood, collected in a trial of the OX40 agonist ivuxolimab. Recombination connected TRBV5-1 to TRBJ1-2; 7 nucleotides in the junction match TRBD1. The CDR3 amino acid sequence is: CASSRQGGTAGYGYTF. The sequenced DNA: TGCGCCAGCAGCCGCCAGGGGGGGACTGCTGGCTATGGCTACACCTTC.